Reported below is one T cell receptor beta chain. Its antigen is unidentified. Germline V gene sequence: CDR1 LNHNV, CDR2 YYDKDF (reference sequence). This CDR3 spans 13 amino acids. Trimming removed 7 bases from V and 1 base from J, with 10 bases in between. The sample belongs to a study of a mutant IDH1 vaccine in newly diagnosed glioma. Across the whole study: Previous care, which was radiotherapy, temozolomide, or both, most often involved both.

Time point meaning: week 11, during vaccination. Topical imiquimod was applied with each vaccine dose, which held 300 ug of mutant IDH1 20-mer peptide. The data were produced by immunoSEQ multiplex PCR, yet TCRdb's version contains in-frame clones alone and is incomplete. The sample shows tens of thousands of clones, 75% to 85% of them seen only once. This TCR was recovered from a man in his forties or fifties with glioma. The input for sequencing was PBMCs, taken from a glioma patient whose treatment included an IDH1 peptide vaccine. The V call is TRBV15, the J call TRBJ1-1; a weak D match, TRBD1 (6 bases). The CDR3 loop is CATKDRPNTEAFF. Here the CDR3 DNA reads TGTGCCACCAAGGACAGACCGAACACTGAAGCTTTCTTT. The whole variable domain, filled in from reference TRBV15 and TRBJ1-1, reads DAMVIQNPRYQVTQFGKPVTLSCSQTLNHNVMYWYQQKSSQAPKLLFHYYDKDFNNEADTPDNFQSRRPNTSFCFLDIRSPGLGDTAMYLCATKDRPNTEAFFGQGTRLTVV.